Shown below are 29 T cell receptor beta chains from a single sample sequenced in a study of cytomegalovirus exposure and HLA in healthy donors. Primers for the PCR totalled 60 Vbeta and 13 Jbeta. Some clones are missing from TCRdb's copy, which holds only in-frame ones; the method was immunoSEQ multiplex PCR. This table holds 150,000 or so clones, less than 90% found once. Sequencing used PBMCs. The receptor set was obtained from a man in his thirties or forties in good health and CMV-seronegative.

Here the CDR3 reads CAWSVSGGNTQYF. The CDR3 coding sequence is TGTGCCTGGAGTGTATCCGGCGGTAATACGCAGTATTTT. The V call is TRBV30, the J call TRBJ2-3; D is undetermined. This CDR3 has 13 residues. The V and J ends lost 0 bases and 7 bases respectively, with 11 bases between them. Germline V gives CDR1 GTSNPN, CDR2 SVGIG (reference sequence).

The V and J genes are TRBV5-1 and TRBJ1-4, with TRBD1 identical over 9 bases. The CDR3 covers 15 residues. Germline loops: CDR1 SGHRS, CDR2 YFSETQ. V was clipped by 0 bases and J by 8 bases; unmatched bases: 5. The CDR3 coding sequence is TGCGCCAGCAGCTTGGCCGGGACAGGGAACGAAAAACTGTTTTTT. It specifies CASSLAGTGNEKLFF. The whole variable domain, remainder taken from reference TRBV5-1 and TRBJ1-4, is KAGVTQTPRYLIKTRGQQVTLSCSPISGHRSVSWYQQTPGQGLQFLFEYFSETQRNKGNFPGRFSGRQFSNSRSEMNVSTLELGDSALYLCASSLAGTGNEKLFFGSGTQLSVL.

V usage is TRBV7-2 and J usage is TRBJ1-1; TRBD1 might be the D (5 bases). CDR3 length: 15 residues. V was clipped by 5 bases and J by 2 bases, with 15 bases between them. Germline V CDR1 and CDR2: SGHTA, FQGNSA. The CDR3 protein is CASSIRPTGNTEAFF. The CDR3 DNA sequence: TGTGCCAGCAGCATAAGGCCAACAGGAAACACTGAAGCTTTCTTT.

This sequence joins TRBV7-3 and TRBJ2-3; TRBD1 matches 9 bases. The germline gives CDR1 SGHTA, CDR2 FQGTGA. The CDR3 contains 19 residues. J was trimmed by 2 bases and V by 0 bases; bases with no gene match: 12. The CDR3: CASSLTRATTGGVTDTQYF. In DNA form, the CDR3 reads TGTGCCAGCAGCTTAACTCGGGCAACGACAGGGGGAGTCACAGATACGCAGTATTTT.

This chain links TRBV6-5 with TRBJ2-7; D possibly corresponds to TRBD1 (5 bases). Trimming removed 2 bases at V and 3 bases at J, with 11 bases between. From germline, CDR1 is MNHEY and CDR2 SVGAGI. The CDR3 totals 14 residues. The CDR3 DNA follows: TGTGCCAGCAGTTACCTAGACAGTTACTACGAGCAGTACTTC. It encodes CASSYLDSYYEQYF.

The rearrangement uses TRBV5-1 and TRBJ2-1; D not certain. Trimming removed 0 bases at V and 7 bases at J, with 14 bases between. This CDR3 spans 15 amino acids. The germline V gene encodes CDR1 SGHRS and CDR2 YFSETQ. The CDR3 nucleotides are TGCGCCAGCAGCTTGGCGGCTCCGGGTGGGAATGAGCAGTTCTTC. This sequence encodes CASSLAAPGGNEQFF.

The chain carries TRBV7-8 and TRBJ2-1; D possibly corresponds to TRBD2 (5 bases). The CDR3 is made up of 17 amino acids. Trimming removed 1 base at V and 0 bases at J, with 13 bases between. Germline CDR1 reads SGHVS; CDR2 reads FQNEAQ. CDR3 region: CASSLGFSGSSYNEQFF. CDR3 sequence (DNA): TGTGCCAGCAGCTTAGGTTTCTCTGGGAGCTCCTACAATGAGCAGTTCTTC. Looking up the rest from reference TRBV7-8 and TRBJ2-1 gives the full variable domain: GAGVSQSPRYKVAKRGQDVALRCDPISGHVSLFWYQQALGQGPEFLTYFQNEAQLDKSGLPSDRFFAERPEGSVSTLKIQRTQQEDSAVYLCASSLGFSGSSYNEQFFGPGTRLTVL.

The V and J genes are TRBV19 and TRBJ2-3; D is possibly TRBD1 (5 bases). The germline V gene encodes CDR1 LNHDA and CDR2 SQIVND (reference sequence). This CDR3 comprises 16 residues. The ends were cut back, 1 base at V and 7 bases at J, with 18 bases in the middle. DNA for the CDR3: TGTGCCAGTAGTATAGTCCCGACTCAGAGGACATATACGCAGTATTTT. This codes for CASSIVPTQRTYTQYF.

The rearrangement links TRBV10-3 to TRBJ2-1; 14 nucleotides agree with TRBD2. The V segment lost 8 bases and the J segment 4 bases; nucleotides outside the gene matches: 7. The CDR3 has 16 residues. Germline CDR1 ENHRY, CDR2 SYGVKD. CDR3 amino acids: CAIGIGTSGGYNEQFF. In nucleotides, the CDR3 is TGTGCCATCGGAATTGGGACTAGCGGGGGATACAATGAGCAGTTCTTC.

The chain recombines TRBV11-2 with TRBJ2-1; TRBD2 matches at 12 bases. Germline assignment: CDR1 SGHAT and CDR2 FQNNGV. CDR3 length: 14 residues. Unmatched junction bases numbered 5, after V lost 5 bases and J lost 9 bases. For the CDR3, the DNA is TGTGCCAGCAGCCCAGGACTAGCGGGATCTGAGCAGTTCTTC. Translating it yields CASSPGLAGSEQFF.

This chain connects TRBV5-8 to TRBJ1-5; D perhaps matches TRBD1 (6 bases). The CDR3 covers 16 residues. Deletions cut 8 bases from V and 0 bases from J, with 18 bases between. Germline-derived CDR1 and CDR2 are SGHTS and YDEGEE. The CDR3, as DNA: TGTGCCAGTAGAATAGAAGGGACAAATAGCAATCAGCCCCAGCATTTT. It is translated as CASRIEGTNSNQPQHF.

The rearrangement joins TRBV30 to TRBJ1-2; 8 bases align to TRBD1. The CDR3 runs 15 residues. Germline V CDR1 and CDR2: GTSNPN, SVGIG (reference sequence). Unmatched junction bases numbered 14, after V lost 3 bases and J lost 8 bases. In nucleotides, the CDR3 is TGTGCCTGGAGGAAATATGACAGGGGCTACGACGGCTACACCTTC. It codes for CAWRKYDRGYDGYTF.

Comment on this clone: Other DNA sequences within the sample encode an identical CDR3. This rearrangement joins TRBV7-2 to TRBJ1-5, with 9 bases lining up with TRBD1. Germline values: CDR1 SGHTA, CDR2 FQGNSA. This CDR3 has 14 amino acids. Trimming removed 4 bases from V and 4 bases from J; junction bases left unmatched: 2. The CDR3 loop reads CASSSTGGNQPQHF. CDR3 nucleotides: TGTGCCAGCAGCTCGACAGGGGGTAATCAGCCCCAGCATTTT.

V is TRBV9 and J is TRBJ2-3; TRBD2 aligns across 9 bases. The CDR3 contains 13 residues. The ends lost 4 bases at V and 4 bases at J; junction bases unmatched: 1. CDR1 is SGDLS, CDR2 YYNGEE, per germline. CDR3 in amino acids: CASSRGGADTQYF. The CDR3 coding sequence is TGTGCCAGCAGCCGCGGGGGGGCAGATACGCAGTATTTT. The full variable domain, with the rest looked up from reference TRBV9 and TRBJ2-3, is DSGVTQTPKHLITATGQRVTLRCSPRSGDLSVYWYQQSLDQGLQFLIQYYNGEERAKGNILERFSAQQFPDLHSELNLSSLELGDSALYFCASSRGGADTQYFGPGTRLTVL.

The J gene is TRBJ2-5, the V gene TRBV5-4; TRBD2 matches 9 bases. The J segment lost 3 bases and the V segment lost 5 bases, leaving 5 bases of the junction unmatched. This CDR3 has 14 amino acids. From germline, CDR1 is SGHNT and CDR2 YYREEE (reference sequence). CDR3 protein: CASSLAGTKETQYF. The CDR3 region has the DNA TGTGCCAGCAGTCTAGCGGGGACAAAAGAGACCCAGTACTTC.

This chain joins TRBV11-1 and TRBJ2-2; 10 bases fit TRBD1. The germline gives CDR1 SGHAT, CDR2 FQDESV (reference sequence). V lost 5 bases to trimming and J lost 6 bases; unmatched junction nucleotides: 3. This CDR3 has 14 amino acids. CDR3 nucleotide sequence: TGTGCCAGCAGCCTGGACAGGGGGGCCGGGGAGCTGTTTTTT. This sequence encodes CASSLDRGAGELFF.

To note about this clone: At one end the junction does not follow the germline gene, possibly because of a read error. The chain has TRBV5-6 and TRBJ1-2, with TRBD1 matching 7 bases. There are 17 residues in the CDR3. Germline assignment: CDR1 SGHDT and CDR2 YYEEEE. This CDR3 reads CASSRQGDSPRAMASHF. The CDR3 region has the DNA TGTGCCAGCAGCCGACAGGGAGATAGCCCCAGGGCTATGGCTTCCCACTTC. The full variable domain, rest sourced from reference TRBV5-6 and TRBJ1-2, is DAGVTQSPTHLIKTRGQQVTLRCSPKSGHDTVSWYQQALGQGPQFIFQYYEEEERQRGNFPDRFSGHQFPNYSSELNVNALLLGDSALYLCASSRQGDSPRAMASHFGSGTRLTVV.

This chain's CDR3 is CAWSLGQGESYEQYF. The DNA of the CDR3 is TGTGCCTGGAGTCTCGGACAGGGGGAATCCTACGAGCAGTACTTC. This rearrangement joins TRBV30 to TRBJ2-7; 10 positions agree with TRBD1. This CDR3 has 15 residues. CDR1 is GTSNPN and CDR2 is SVGIG in the germline V gene (reference sequence). V lost 2 bases and J lost 1; bases outside the gene matches: 5.

The CDR3 here is CASSPTVAASSYEQYF. The DNA of the CDR3 is TGTGCCAGCAGCCCCACGGTGGCGGCTAGCTCCTACGAGCAGTACTTC. V gene TRBV5-4 combines with J gene TRBJ2-7, with D unclear. The CDR3 has 16 amino acids. Germline V CDR1 and CDR2: SGHNT, YYREEE (reference sequence). Deletions cut 4 bases from V and 0 bases from J, with 17 bases between.

In this sample, this clone turned up a few times. J is TRBJ1-2 and V is TRBV19; TRBD1 matches at 11 bases. The germline V gene encodes CDR1 LNHDA and CDR2 SQIVND (reference sequence). This CDR3 has 16 amino acids. Trimming at V came to 1 base and at J to 3 bases, leaving 4 bases not matched to a gene. CDR3 residues: CASSIGWTGGDYGYTF. CDR3 in DNA: TGTGCCAGTAGTATAGGCTGGACAGGGGGCGACTATGGCTACACCTTC.

The chain is built from TRBV4-2 and TRBJ2-7; D gene unclear. V lost 2 bases and J 2 bases, leaving 10 bases between the germline ends. In germline, CDR1 is LGHNA, CDR2 YNFKEQ. The CDR3 is 14 residues long. For the CDR3, the DNA is TGTGCCAGCAGCCAATGGGCACCACCCTACGAGCAGTACTTC. Its translation is CASSQWAPPYEQYF.

The J gene is TRBJ1-4, the V gene TRBV25-1, with TRBD1 identical over 8 bases. Germline assignment: CDR1 MGHDK and CDR2 SYGVNS. Trimming cost V 1 base and J 8 bases; bases outside gene matches: 12. The length of the CDR3 is 17 residues. The CDR3 spells CASSELYGQGAREKLFF. The CDR3, as DNA: TGTGCCAGCAGTGAATTATATGGGCAGGGGGCGCGAGAAAAACTGTTTTTT. The variable domain in full, completed from reference TRBV25-1 and TRBJ1-4, reads EADIYQTPRYLVIGTGKKITLECSQTMGHDKMYWYQQDPGMELHLIHYSYGVNSTEKGDLSSESTVSRIRTEHFPLTLESARPSHTSQYLCASSELYGQGAREKLFFGSGTQLSVL.

The rearrangement links TRBV19 to TRBJ1-5; maybe TRBD1 (6 bases). CDR1 and CDR2 from the germline V gene are LNHDA and SQIVND (reference sequence). V was shortened by 6 bases and J by 2 bases, with 26 bases between the two germline ends. The CDR3 runs 19 residues. DNA of the CDR3: TGTGCCAGTAGCAGACGCATCCCCGGACAGTCCTCGGGCAATCAGCCCCAGCATTTT. Protein product: CASSRRIPGQSSGNQPQHF.

This chain connects TRBV9 to TRBJ1-1; D ambiguous. Germline CDR1 and CDR2: SGDLS and YYNGEE. Trimming pared 4 bases from V and 0 bases from J, leaving 13 bases between. The length of the CDR3 is 15 residues. The CDR3 spells CASSPRLRVNTEAFF. The CDR3 DNA reads as TGTGCCAGCAGCCCCCGTCTCCGGGTGAACACTGAAGCTTTCTTT.

This clone was seen a single time. The V and J genes are TRBV5-1 and TRBJ2-3, with 9 bases identical to TRBD1. This CDR3 contains 21 residues. Germline V gene data show CDR1 as SGHRS and CDR2 as YFSETQ. Trimming took 4 bases from V and 3 from J; bases not matched to a gene: 24. In DNA, the CDR3 is TGCGCCAGCAGCAGGGCCCCTGGTGACAGGGGGACAATATTAGGTACAGATACGCAGTATTTT. It encodes CASSRAPGDRGTILGTDTQYF.

The chain is built from TRBV6-5 and TRBJ2-5, with 8 bases fitting TRBD2. The CDR3 is made up of 15 amino acids. Per the germline V gene, CDR1 is MNHEY and CDR2 is SVGAGI. J gave up 1 base and V 7 bases, and 8 bases lay outside the gene matches. The CDR3 region is CASTIRGGPQETQYF. The CDR3 coding sequence is TGTGCCAGCACCATACGGGGGGGGCCCCAAGAGACCCAGTACTTC.

The chain carries TRBV2 and TRBJ2-2, with D uncertain. The CDR3 is 14 amino acids. Trimming shortened V by 7 bases and J by 0 bases, and 9 bases separated the two germline ends. Per the germline V gene, CDR1 is SNHLY and CDR2 is FYNNEI. CDR3 residues: CASIRQPNTGELFF. In nucleotides, the CDR3 is TGTGCCAGCATCCGACAACCGAACACCGGGGAGCTGTTTTTT.

V gene TRBV4-3 combines with J gene TRBJ2-1; D gene uncertain. The CDR3 extends over 15 amino acids. The V gene's germline CDR1 is LGHNA and CDR2 YSLEER. Deletions cut 1 base from V and 2 bases from J, with 9 bases between. CDR3 sequence reads: CASSQANLPYNEQFF. The CDR3 DNA is TGCGCCAGCAGCCAAGCTAATTTACCCTACAATGAGCAGTTCTTC.

The chain couples TRBV11-3 to TRBJ2-5, with TRBD2 identical over 7 bases. Germline V gene data show CDR1 as SGHNT and CDR2 as YENEEA. J gave up 4 bases and V 4 bases, and 6 bases lay outside the gene matches. This CDR3 region has 14 residues. The CDR3 DNA reads TGTGCCAGCAGCTCAAGGAAGCGGGGAGAGACCCAGTACTTC. The encoded protein is CASSSRKRGETQYF.